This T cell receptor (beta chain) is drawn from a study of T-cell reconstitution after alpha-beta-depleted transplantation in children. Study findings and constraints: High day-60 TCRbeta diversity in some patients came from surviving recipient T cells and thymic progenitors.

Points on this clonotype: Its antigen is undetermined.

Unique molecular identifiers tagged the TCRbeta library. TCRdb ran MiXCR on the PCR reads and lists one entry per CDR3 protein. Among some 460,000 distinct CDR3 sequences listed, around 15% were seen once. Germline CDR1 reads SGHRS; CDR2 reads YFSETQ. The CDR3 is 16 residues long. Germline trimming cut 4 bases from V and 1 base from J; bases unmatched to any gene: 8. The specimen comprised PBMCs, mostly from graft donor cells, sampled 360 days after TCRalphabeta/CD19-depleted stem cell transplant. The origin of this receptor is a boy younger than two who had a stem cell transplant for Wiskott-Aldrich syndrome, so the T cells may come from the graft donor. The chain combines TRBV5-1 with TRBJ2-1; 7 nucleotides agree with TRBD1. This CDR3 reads CASSPLKGASYNEQFF. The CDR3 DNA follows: TGCGCCAGCAGCCCCCTTAAGGGGGCTTCCTACAATGAGCAGTTCTTC.